This T cell receptor (beta chain) is from a study of blood T cell repertoires in COVID-19. Study in general: COVID-19 samples from acute and convalescent phases originated in the United States, Italy and Spain.

The CDR3 runs to 16 residues. The germline V gene encodes CDR1 LGHNA and CDR2 YNFKEQ. Trimming removed 0 bases from V and 3 bases from J, with 12 bases in between. Assay: immunoSEQ multiplex PCR; the TCRdb copy retains only in-frame clones and omits some. The sample lists about 190,000 clones, 65% to 85% occurring once. The rearrangement joins TRBV4-2 to TRBJ1-5; D is unresolved. Sequencing was performed on PBMCs or T cells enriched from blood (not recorded which). The clonotype was recovered from a woman between 25 and 40 years old who had recovered from COVID-19. This CDR3 reads CASSQDGEGLNQPQHF. DNA of the CDR3: TGTGCCAGCAGCCAAGATGGGGAGGGCCTCAATCAGCCCCAGCATTTT.